This entry concerns a single T cell receptor (beta chain). Its antigen remains unknown. This sample is drawn from a study of Ad26.COV2.S vaccination and SARS-CoV-2 variants. Findings of the study overall: From the TCR breadth and depth analyses, total T cell responses may have been underestimated. Across vaccine and placebo recipients, the breadth of non-spike TCRs was similar. Placebo recipients had lower spike-specific TCR breadth than vaccine recipients.

The method was immunoSEQ multiplex PCR; TCRdb's version includes in-frame clones alone and lacks a portion of them. Here the sample spans around 7,000 clones, roughly 84% being singletons. The sample in question was peripheral blood, obtained after recovery from COVID-19. This TCR derives from a human donor who had recovered from COVID-19.

CDR3 loop: CASSVGTGSDQPQHF. CDR3 coding DNA: TGTGCCAGCAGCGTCGGAACAGGGTCTGATCAGCCCCAGCATTTT. The chain joins TRBV7-9 to TRBJ1-5; TRBD1 might be the D (6 bases). Trimming took 5 bases from V and 5 from J, leaving 16 bases between them. Germline-derived CDR1 and CDR2 are SEHNR and FQNEAQ (reference sequence). The CDR3 runs to 15 residues.